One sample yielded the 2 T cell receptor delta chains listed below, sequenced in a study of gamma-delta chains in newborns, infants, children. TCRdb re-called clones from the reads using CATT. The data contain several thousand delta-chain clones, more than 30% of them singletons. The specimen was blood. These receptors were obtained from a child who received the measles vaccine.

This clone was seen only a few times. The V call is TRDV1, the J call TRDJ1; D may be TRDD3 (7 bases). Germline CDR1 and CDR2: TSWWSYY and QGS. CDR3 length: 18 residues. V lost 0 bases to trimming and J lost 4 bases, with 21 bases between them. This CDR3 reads CALGELPPTFWGYDKLIF. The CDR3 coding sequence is TGTGCTCTTGGGGAACTACCTCCTACTTTCTGGGGATACGATAAACTCATCTTT.

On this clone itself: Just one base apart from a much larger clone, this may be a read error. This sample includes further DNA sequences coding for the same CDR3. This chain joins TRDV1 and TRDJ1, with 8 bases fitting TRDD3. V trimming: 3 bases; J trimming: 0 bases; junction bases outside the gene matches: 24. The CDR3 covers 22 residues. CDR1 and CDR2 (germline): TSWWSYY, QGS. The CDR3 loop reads CALGEPGLPPIDWGPNTDKLIF. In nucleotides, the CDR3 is TGTGCTCTTGGGGAGCCGGGCCTCCCTCCCATTGACTGGGGGCCTAACACCGATAAACTCATCTTT.